One T cell receptor (beta chain) is described in this entry. The antigen is undetermined. Via MiXCR, TCRdb re-called the 5' RACE reads, giving one row per CDR3 protein. The data contain under 450,000 distinct CDR3 sequences, about 25% of them singletons. This sample is part of a study of T-cell memory formation after mild COVID-19. As for the study in general: Largely, TCR clusters stayed within a single donor. Whole-study findings and limits: CD4+ contracting clones lay mainly in CM and EM, CD8+ ones in EMRA. Day 15 to 85 contracting clones showed balanced CD4/CD8; later expanders leaned CD4+.

Trimming took 4 bases from V and 6 from J; bases not matched to a gene: 11. The CDR3 runs to 16 residues. CDR1 and CDR2 (germline): SGHVS, FQNEAQ. The chain employs TRBV7-8 and TRBJ2-2; 7 bases align to TRBD2. The source of this sequence is an adult woman who had mild COVID-19 (a few samples of this study predate the infection). Cell type and time point are not known. Material for sequencing was PBMCs or a T cell subset sorted from them (not recorded which). The CDR3: CASSSRRGISAGELFF. The DNA for the CDR3 is TGTGCCAGCAGCTCAAGGCGGGGGATATCGGCCGGGGAGCTGTTTTTT.